This T cell receptor (beta chain) was identified in a study of T-cell memory formation after mild COVID-19. In the study overall: Across donors, TCR clusters were largely donor specific.

TCRdb reprocessed the 5' RACE reads via MiXCR and lists one record per CDR3 protein. The table lists 400,000 or so distinct CDR3 sequences, over 15% of them singletons, with around 9.2% in the top ten. Germline V gives CDR1 SGHRS, CDR2 YFSETQ. The V segment lost 1 base and the J segment 7 bases; nucleotides outside the gene matches: 8. The CDR3 is made up of 15 amino acids. The chain combines TRBV5-1 with TRBJ2-1, with 7 positions matching TRBD2. This sequence was found in an adult woman who had mild COVID-19 (a few samples of this study predate the infection). Cell type and time point are not known. The sequencing input was PBMCs or a T cell subset sorted from them (not recorded which). CDR3 coding DNA: TGCGCCAGCAGCTTGAGGCCGGCGGGGGTGAATGAGCAGTTCTTC. Residues: CASSLRPAGVNEQFF.